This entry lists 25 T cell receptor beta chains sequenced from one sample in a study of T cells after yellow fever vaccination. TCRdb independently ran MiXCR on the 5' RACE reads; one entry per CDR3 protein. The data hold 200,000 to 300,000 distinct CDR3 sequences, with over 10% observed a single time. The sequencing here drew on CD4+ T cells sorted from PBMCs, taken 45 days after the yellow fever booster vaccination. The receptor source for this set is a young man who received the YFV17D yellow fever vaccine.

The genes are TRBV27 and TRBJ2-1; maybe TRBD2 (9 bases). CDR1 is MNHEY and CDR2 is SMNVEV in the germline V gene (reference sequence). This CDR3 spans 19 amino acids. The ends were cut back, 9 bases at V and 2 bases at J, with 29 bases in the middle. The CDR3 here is CASNTWTGKGGRAYNEQFF. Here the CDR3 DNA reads TGTGCCAGTAATACTTGGACAGGGAAAGGCGGGAGGGCCTACAATGAGCAGTTCTTC.

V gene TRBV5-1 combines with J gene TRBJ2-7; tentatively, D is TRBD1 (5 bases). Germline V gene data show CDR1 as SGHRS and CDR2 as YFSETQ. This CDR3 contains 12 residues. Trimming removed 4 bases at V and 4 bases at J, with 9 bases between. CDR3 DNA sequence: TGCGCCAGCAGCCCAGGGATGTACGAGCAGTACTTC. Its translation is CASSPGMYEQYF.

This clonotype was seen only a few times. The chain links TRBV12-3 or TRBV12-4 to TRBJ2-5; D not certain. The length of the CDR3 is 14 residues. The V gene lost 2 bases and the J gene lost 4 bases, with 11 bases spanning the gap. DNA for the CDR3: TGTGCCAGCAGTTTAAGGACCGTAGGAGAGACCCAGTACTTC. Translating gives CASSLRTVGETQYF.

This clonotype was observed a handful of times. CDR3 protein: CASSGTGVNTGELFF. DNA for the CDR3: TGCGCCAGCAGCGGGACAGGGGTTAACACCGGGGAGCTGTTTTTT. The chain employs TRBV4-3 and TRBJ2-2, with 10 bases matching TRBD1. Germline V gene sequence: CDR1 LGHNA, CDR2 YSLEER. The V gene end was trimmed by 5 bases and the J gene end by 2 bases; junction bases not matched to a gene: 2. This CDR3 contains 15 residues.

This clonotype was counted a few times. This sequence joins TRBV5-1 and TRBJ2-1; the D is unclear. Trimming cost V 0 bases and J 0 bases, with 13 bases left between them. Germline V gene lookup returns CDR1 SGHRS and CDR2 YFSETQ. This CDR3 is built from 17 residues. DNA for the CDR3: TGCGCCAGCAGCTTGGACTTGTGGACGGACTCCTACAATGAGCAGTTCTTC. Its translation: CASSLDLWTDSYNEQFF.

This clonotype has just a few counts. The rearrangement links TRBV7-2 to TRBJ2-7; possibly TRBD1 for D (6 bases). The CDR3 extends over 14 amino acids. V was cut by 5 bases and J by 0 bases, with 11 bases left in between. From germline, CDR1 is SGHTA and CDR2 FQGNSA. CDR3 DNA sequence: TGTGCCAGCAGCGTCGGGACACTCTCCTACGAGCAGTACTTC. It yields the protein CASSVGTLSYEQYF.

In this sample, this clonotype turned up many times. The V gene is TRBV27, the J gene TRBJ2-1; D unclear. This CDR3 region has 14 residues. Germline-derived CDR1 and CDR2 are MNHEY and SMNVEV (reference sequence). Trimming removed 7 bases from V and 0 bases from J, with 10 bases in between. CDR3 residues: CASIRGGSYNEQFF. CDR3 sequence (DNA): TGTGCCAGCATTCGCGGCGGCTCCTACAATGAGCAGTTCTTC.

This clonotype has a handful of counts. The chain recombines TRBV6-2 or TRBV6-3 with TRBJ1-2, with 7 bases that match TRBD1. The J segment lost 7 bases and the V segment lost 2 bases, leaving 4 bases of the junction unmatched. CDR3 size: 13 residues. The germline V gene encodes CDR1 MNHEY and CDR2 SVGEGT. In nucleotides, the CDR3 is TGTGCCAGCAGTTACGAACAGGGGTTTGGCTACACCTTC. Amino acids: CASSYEQGFGYTF.

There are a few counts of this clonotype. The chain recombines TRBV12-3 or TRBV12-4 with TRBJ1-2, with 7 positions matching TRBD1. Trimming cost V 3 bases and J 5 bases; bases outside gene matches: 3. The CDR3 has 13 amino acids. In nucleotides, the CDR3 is TGTGCCAGCAGTTTGACAGGGACGTATGGCTACACCTTC. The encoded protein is CASSLTGTYGYTF.

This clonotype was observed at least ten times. The CDR3, as DNA: TGTGCCAGCAGCCGGGACGTCTCTGGAAACACCATATATTTT. It encodes CASSRDVSGNTIYF. This chain connects TRBV7-2 to TRBJ1-3, with D possibly matching TRBD1 (5 bases). Per the germline V gene, CDR1 is SGHTA and CDR2 is FQGNSA. The CDR3 runs to 14 residues. The V gene lost 5 bases and the J gene lost 0 bases, with 8 bases spanning the gap.

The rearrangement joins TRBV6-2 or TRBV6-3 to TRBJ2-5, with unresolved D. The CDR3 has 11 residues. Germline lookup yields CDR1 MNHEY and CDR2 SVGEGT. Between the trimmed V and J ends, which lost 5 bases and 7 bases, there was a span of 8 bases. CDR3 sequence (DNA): TGTGCCAGCAGTAAAACTGGGACCCAGTACTTC. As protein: CASSKTGTQYF.

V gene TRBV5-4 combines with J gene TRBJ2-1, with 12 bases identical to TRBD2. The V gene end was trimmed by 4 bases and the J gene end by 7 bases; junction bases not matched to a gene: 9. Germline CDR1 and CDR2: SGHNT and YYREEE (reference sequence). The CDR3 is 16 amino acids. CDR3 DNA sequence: TGTGCCAGCAGCCAGACTAGCGGGAGTTTCGGGAATGAGCAGTTCTTC. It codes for CASSQTSGSFGNEQFF.

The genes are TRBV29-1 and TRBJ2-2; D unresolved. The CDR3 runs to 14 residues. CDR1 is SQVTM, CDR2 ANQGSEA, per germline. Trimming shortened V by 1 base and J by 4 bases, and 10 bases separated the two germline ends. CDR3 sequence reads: CSVEARPVTGELFF. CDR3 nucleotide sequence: TGCAGCGTTGAAGCTCGACCGGTCACCGGGGAGCTGTTTTTT.

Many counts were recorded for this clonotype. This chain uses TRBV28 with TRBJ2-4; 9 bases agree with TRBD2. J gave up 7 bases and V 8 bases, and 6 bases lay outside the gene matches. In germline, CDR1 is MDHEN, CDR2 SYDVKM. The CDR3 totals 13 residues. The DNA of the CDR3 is TGTGCCAGCTTAGCGGGAGTACGGAACATTCAGTACTTC. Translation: CASLAGVRNIQYF.

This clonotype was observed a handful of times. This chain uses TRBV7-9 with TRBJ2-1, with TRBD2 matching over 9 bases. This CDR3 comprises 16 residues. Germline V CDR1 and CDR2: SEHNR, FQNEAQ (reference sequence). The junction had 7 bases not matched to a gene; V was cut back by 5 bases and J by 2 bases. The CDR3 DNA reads TGTGCCAGCAGCCACCTTTCTAGCGGGGCCTACAATGAGCAGTTCTTC. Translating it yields CASSHLSSGAYNEQFF.

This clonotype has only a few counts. CDR3: CASGPSVGPGVEETQYF. DNA of the CDR3: TGTGCCAGCGGACCGTCGGTTGGCCCCGGAGTGGAGGAGACCCAGTACTTC. The chain employs TRBV7-7 and TRBJ2-5; D not resolved. The germline CDR1 and CDR2 sequences are SSHAT and FNYEAQ (reference sequence). The CDR3 totals 17 residues. Deletions cut 8 bases from V and 5 bases from J, with 27 bases between.

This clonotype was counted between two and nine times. The CDR3 is CSAPSSGGTDTQYF. Here the CDR3 DNA reads TGCAGTGCTCCTTCTAGCGGGGGCACAGATACGCAGTATTTT. The chain employs TRBV20-1 and TRBJ2-3; 9 positions agree with TRBD2. CDR1 and CDR2 (germline): DFQATT, SNEGSKA (reference sequence). This CDR3 has 14 amino acids. Losses at the gene ends were 5 bases for V and 1 base for J; bases not matched to a gene: 4.

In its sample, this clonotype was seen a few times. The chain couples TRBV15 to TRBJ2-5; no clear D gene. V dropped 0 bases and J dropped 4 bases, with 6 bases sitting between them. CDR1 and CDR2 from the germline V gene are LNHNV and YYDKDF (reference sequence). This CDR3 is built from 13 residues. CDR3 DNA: TGTGCCACCAGCAGAGATAAAACAGAGACCCAGTACTTC. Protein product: CATSRDKTETQYF.

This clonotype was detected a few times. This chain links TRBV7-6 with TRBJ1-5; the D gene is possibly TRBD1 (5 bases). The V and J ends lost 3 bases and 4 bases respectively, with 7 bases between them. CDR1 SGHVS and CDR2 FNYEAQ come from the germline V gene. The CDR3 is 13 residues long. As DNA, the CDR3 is TGTGCCAGCAGCTTGGGACCAAATCAGCCCCAGCATTTT. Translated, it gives CASSLGPNQPQHF.

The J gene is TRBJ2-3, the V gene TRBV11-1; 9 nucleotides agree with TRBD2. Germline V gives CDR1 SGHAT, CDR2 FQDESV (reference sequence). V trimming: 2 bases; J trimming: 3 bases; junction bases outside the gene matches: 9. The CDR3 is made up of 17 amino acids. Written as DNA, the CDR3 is TGTGCCAGCAGCTTACTGGCGGGAGGGAGGTGGACAGATACGCAGTATTTT. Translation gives CASSLLAGGRWTDTQYF.

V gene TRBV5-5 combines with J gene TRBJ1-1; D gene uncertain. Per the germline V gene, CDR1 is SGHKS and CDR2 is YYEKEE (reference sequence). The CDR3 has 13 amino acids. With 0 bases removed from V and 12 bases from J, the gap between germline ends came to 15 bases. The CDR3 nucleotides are TGTGCCAGCAGCTTGGAGCAGGAACGGACGTCTTTCTTT. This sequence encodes CASSLEQERTSFF.

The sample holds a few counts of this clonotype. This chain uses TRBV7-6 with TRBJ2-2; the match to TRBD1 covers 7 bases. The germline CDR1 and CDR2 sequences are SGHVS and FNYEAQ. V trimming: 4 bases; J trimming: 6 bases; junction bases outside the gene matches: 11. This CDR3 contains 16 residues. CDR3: CASSSLTGTLAGELFF. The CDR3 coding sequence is TGTGCCAGCAGCTCGTTGACAGGGACGTTGGCCGGGGAGCTGTTTTTT.

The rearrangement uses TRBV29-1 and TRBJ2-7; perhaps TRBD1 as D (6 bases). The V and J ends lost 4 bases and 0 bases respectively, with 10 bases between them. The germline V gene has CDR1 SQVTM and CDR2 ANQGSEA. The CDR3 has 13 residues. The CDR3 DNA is TGCAGCGTTGGAAGGGGGTCCTCCTACGAGCAGTACTTC. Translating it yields CSVGRGSSYEQYF.

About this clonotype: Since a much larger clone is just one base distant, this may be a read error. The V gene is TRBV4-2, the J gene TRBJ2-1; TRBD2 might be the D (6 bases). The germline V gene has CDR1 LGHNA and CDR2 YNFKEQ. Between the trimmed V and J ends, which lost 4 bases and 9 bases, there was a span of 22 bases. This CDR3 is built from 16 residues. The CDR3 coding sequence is TGTGCCAGCAGCCGGGACCTAGCGAATGTTCGGATTGAGCAGTTCTTC. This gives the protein CASSRDLANVRIEQFF.

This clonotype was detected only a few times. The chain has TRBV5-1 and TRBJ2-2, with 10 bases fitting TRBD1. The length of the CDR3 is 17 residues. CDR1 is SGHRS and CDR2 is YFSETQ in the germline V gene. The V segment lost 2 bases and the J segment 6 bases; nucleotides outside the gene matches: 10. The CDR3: CASSFATGTGDSGELFF. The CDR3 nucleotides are TGCGCCAGCAGCTTTGCTACCGGGACAGGGGATTCCGGGGAGCTGTTTTTT.